This T cell receptor beta chain was recorded in a study of tumor-infiltrating lymphocytes in primary liver carcinoma. Study context: Through surgical resection, the patients' primary liver carcinoma was treated. Male and female patients aged 30 to 69 years made up the cohort. In every tissue type, samples returned a similar yield of roughly 3.5 to 8 million productive TCRbeta reads. Study conclusions and caveats: Tumor tissue displayed a significantly greater top-250-clone fraction than blood (p = 0.039).

Germline DNA was extracted too, while blood RNA derived from unsorted whole blood. Germline values: CDR1 SGHAT, CDR2 FQNNGV. This CDR3 spans 14 amino acids. Trimming removed 5 bases at V and 6 bases at J, with 13 bases between. The sample holds many counts of this clonotype. Its specificity is unknown. TCR beta cDNA was made from 400 to 600 ng total RNA with a constant-region primer. Amplification in three nested multiplex PCR rounds with slightly modified ARM-PCR gave rise to TCR beta libraries. TRBV1-TRBV30 forward primers and a C-beta reverse primer were used in the first two PCR rounds, which each ran for 9 to 10 cycles. Each CDR3 protein gets one entry after TCRdb re-called the multiplex PCR reads with MiXCR. Of more than 150,000 distinct CDR3 sequences listed, roughly three fifths are singletons.

This TCR derives from a man aged 40-49 years with primary liver carcinoma and hepatitis B virus infection. Material: peripheral blood. The chain links TRBV11-2 to TRBJ1-4; D uncertain. In nucleotides, the CDR3 is TGTGCCAGCAGCCATTTTTTTGGAGATGAAAAACTGTTTTTT. Its translation is CASSHFFGDEKLFF.